This TCR beta chain was sequenced during a study of T cell responses to AZD1222 COVID-19 vaccine. Notes on the study in general: Among the donors, most were white British and more were female, and clonal diversity was possibly underestimated. With dominance at 160-218 and 743-854, vaccine-associated CD4 TCRs spanned spike.

On this clone itself: Antigen specificity is unknown.

The repertoire was sequenced with immunoSEQ multiplex PCR; TCRdb's copy has only in-frame clones and lacks some. The sample records 150,000 to 200,000 clones, about 92% being singletons. From germline, CDR1 is LNHDA and CDR2 SQIVND (reference sequence). Trimming cost V 6 bases and J 8 bases, with 16 bases left between them. CDR3 length: 13 residues. The chain has TRBV19 and TRBJ1-2, with D possibly TRBD1 on 5 matching bases. The sequences come from peripheral blood, collected 28 days after the second dose of the MenACWY control vaccine. This clonotype originated in an adult who received the MenACWY meningococcal vaccine as a control. The CDR3 DNA reads as TGTGCCAGTAGCCCCGGGGGGGTCTGGGGCTACACCTTC. Translating gives CASSPGGVWGYTF.